These 26 T cell receptor beta chains originate from one sample sequenced in a study of blood T cell repertoires in COVID-19. Sequencing used immunoSEQ multiplex PCR; TCRdb keeps in-frame clones, though not all of them. The table shows some 130,000 clones, with roughly 85% occurring only once. Sequencing was done on a sample of peripheral blood. The receptors shown here come from a man between 60 and 70 years old with acute or convalescent COVID-19.

The V and J genes are TRBV10-3 and TRBJ1-3; tentatively, D is TRBD1 (6 bases). The CDR3 is made up of 15 amino acids. V lost 3 bases and J lost 0, with 9 bases in between. From germline, CDR1 is ENHRY and CDR2 SYGVKD. The CDR3 is CAISDTGSSGNTIYF. The DNA for the CDR3 is TGTGCCATCAGTGATACAGGGAGCTCTGGAAACACCATATATTTT.

With regard to this clone: The junction departs from the called germline gene at one end, perhaps through a read error. V gene TRBV29-1 combines with J gene TRBJ2-2; 8 bases align to TRBD1. The CDR3 loop spans 13 amino acids. The germline gives CDR1 SQVTM, CDR2 ANQGSEA. CDR3 protein: CSFDRGTSGELFF. The CDR3 region has the DNA TGCAGCTTTGACAGGGGCACGTCCGGGGAGCTGTTTTTT.

CDR3 protein: CATSEGSGRYQETQYF. The CDR3 DNA follows: TGTGCCACCAGTGAGGGGAGCGGGAGGTACCAAGAGACCCAGTACTTC. This chain uses TRBV24-1 with TRBJ2-5, with 9 bases lining up with TRBD2. J lost 0 bases, V lost 4 bases, and 5 bases had no gene match. The CDR3 is 16 amino acids. The germline CDR1 and CDR2 sequences are KGHDR and SFDVKD.

V usage is TRBV2 and J usage is TRBJ2-1; possibly TRBD1 for D (5 bases). The CDR3 runs to 13 residues. Germline V CDR1 and CDR2: SNHLY, FYNNEI. V shed 4 bases and J shed 9 bases, with 13 bases lying between them. The CDR3 protein is CASSGDRRVEQFF. Written as DNA, the CDR3 is TGTGCCAGCAGTGGCGACAGAAGGGTTGAGCAGTTCTTC.

The V call is TRBV19, the J call TRBJ2-7; the match to TRBD1 covers 11 bases. This CDR3 has 15 amino acids. V shed 3 bases, J shed 0 bases, and the junction held 1 base outside the gene matches. Germline assignment: CDR1 LNHDA and CDR2 SQIVND (reference sequence). The CDR3: CASSIGQGASYEQYF. The CDR3 DNA sequence: TGTGCCAGTAGTATCGGACAGGGGGCCTCCTACGAGCAGTACTTC.

The chain links TRBV4-3 to TRBJ1-5, with D possibly matching TRBD1 (6 bases). Germline CDR1 reads LGHNA; CDR2 reads YSLEER. This CDR3 comprises 16 residues. V was trimmed by 0 bases and J by 5 bases, leaving 14 bases between them. CDR3 protein: CASSQEKGVSHQPQHF. CDR3 in DNA: TGCGCCAGCAGCCAAGAAAAGGGGGTATCTCATCAGCCCCAGCATTTT.

The chain links TRBV3-1 (or the pseudogene TRBV3-2) to TRBJ1-5; D is unclear. The CDR3 runs 12 residues. Germline lookup yields CDR1 LGHDT and CDR2 YNNKEL (reference sequence). The V end was cut by 5 bases, the J end by 5 bases, with 7 bases between. The DNA of the CDR3 is TGTGCCAGCAGCTCCGGGGATCAGCCCCAGCATTTT. It specifies CASSSGDQPQHF.

The chain couples TRBV5-4 to TRBJ2-2, with TRBD2 as a possible D gene (6 bases). This CDR3 has 15 residues. V was trimmed by 2 bases and J by 5 bases, leaving 13 bases between them. CDR1 is SGHNT and CDR2 is YYREEE in the germline V gene (reference sequence). The CDR3 loop reads CASSFLAGTTGELFF. CDR3 nucleotides: TGTGCCAGCAGCTTTTTGGCAGGGACTACCGGGGAGCTGTTTTTT. Variable domain in full (rest from reference TRBV5-4 and TRBJ2-2): ETGVTQSPTHLIKTRGQQVTLRCSSQSGHNTVSWYQQALGQGPQFIFQYYREEENGRGNFPPRFSGLQFPNYSSELNVNALELDDSALYLCASSFLAGTTGELFFGEGSRLTVL.

The chain has TRBV18 and TRBJ2-2, with 8 bases fitting TRBD2. The CDR3 contains 15 residues. CDR1 and CDR2 from the germline V gene are KGHSH and LQKENI. Trimming cost V 3 bases and J 3 bases; bases outside gene matches: 3. CDR3 region: CASSPSGLDTGELFF. CDR3 nucleotide sequence: TGTGCCAGCTCACCCTCGGGACTAGACACCGGGGAGCTGTTTTTT.

The chain joins TRBV7-8 to TRBJ2-7; 8 positions agree with TRBD2. Germline V gene data show CDR1 as SGHVS and CDR2 as FQNEAQ. V trimming: 3 bases; J trimming: 3 bases; junction bases outside the gene matches: 4. The CDR3 spans 14 residues. As DNA, the CDR3 is TGTGCCAGCAGCTTGAAGCGGGGGAACTACGAGCAGTACTTC. Its translation: CASSLKRGNYEQYF.

The chain joins TRBV6-5 to TRBJ1-2; 7 nucleotides agree with TRBD1. Losses at the gene ends were 5 bases for V and 6 bases for J; bases not matched to a gene: 12. Germline values: CDR1 MNHEY, CDR2 SVGAGI. The length of the CDR3 is 15 residues. CDR3 nucleotides: TGTGCCAGCAGTCCCCCCGGGACAGCTGTGAATGGCTACACCTTC. This codes for CASSPPGTAVNGYTF.

This chain connects TRBV6-5 to TRBJ1-2; 10 bases line up with TRBD1. Looked up from germline, CDR1 is MNHEY and CDR2 is SVGAGI. V lost 5 bases, J lost 1 base, and 4 bases stayed unmatched. There are 15 residues in the CDR3. The CDR3 DNA sequence: TGTGCCAGCAGTAGGGGACAGGGGCTTAACTATGGCTACACCTTC. Translating gives CASSRGQGLNYGYTF.

This chain links TRBV3-1 (or the pseudogene TRBV3-2) with TRBJ2-2; TRBD1 aligns across 7 bases. CDR3 size: 16 residues. Germline V CDR1 and CDR2: LGHDT, YNNKEL (reference sequence). V trimming: 2 bases; J trimming: 1 base; junction bases outside the gene matches: 4. In nucleotides, the CDR3 is TGTGCCAGCAGCCAACCGACAGGGTGGAACACCGGGGAGCTGTTTTTT. Protein product: CASSQPTGWNTGELFF.

The J gene is TRBJ2-7, the V gene TRBV7-2, with 8 bases aligning to TRBD2. The CDR3 is 16 amino acids. CDR1 and CDR2 (germline): SGHTA, FQGNSA. The V and J ends lost 1 base and 2 bases, in that order; junction bases with no gene match: 7. Written as DNA, the CDR3 is TGTGCCAGCAGCTTAGTTTCAGCGGGAGTCCCCTACGAGCAGTACTTC. It translates to CASSLVSAGVPYEQYF.

This chain uses TRBV6-6 with TRBJ2-7; D is ambiguous. Germline V gene sequence: CDR1 MNHNY, CDR2 SVGAGI (reference sequence). V was trimmed by 0 bases and J by 3 bases, leaving 9 bases between them. The CDR3 runs to 14 residues. Here the CDR3 reads CASSYSPGYYEQYF. The CDR3 nucleotides read TGTGCCAGCAGTTACTCACCAGGCTACTACGAGCAGTACTTC.

The chain employs TRBV2 and TRBJ1-2; 9 nucleotides line up with TRBD1. Germline lookup yields CDR1 SNHLY and CDR2 FYNNEI. The CDR3 is 14 residues long. The V segment lost 4 bases and the J segment 4 bases; nucleotides outside the gene matches: 4. CDR3 bases: TGTGCCAGCAGTGGGGACAGGGACCCCTATGGCTACACCTTC. It translates to CASSGDRDPYGYTF.

The gene calls are TRBV7-2 and TRBJ1-2; TRBD1 matches at 7 bases. Losses at the gene ends were 5 bases for V and 8 bases for J; bases not matched to a gene: 5. Germline CDR1 and CDR2: SGHTA and FQGNSA. The CDR3 is 12 amino acids. CDR3 protein: CASSHPGGGYTF. In DNA, the CDR3 is TGTGCCAGCAGCCACCCAGGGGGAGGCTACACCTTC.

This chain links TRBV2 with TRBJ2-5; D is perhaps TRBD1 (6 bases). The CDR3 is 13 amino acids. Deletions cut 2 bases from V and 5 bases from J, with 9 bases between. Germline assignment: CDR1 SNHLY and CDR2 FYNNEI. In nucleotides, the CDR3 is TGTGCCAGCAGTGAACTAAGGGGGGAGACCCAGTACTTC. Translated, it gives CASSELRGETQYF.

The chain couples TRBV27 to TRBJ2-7, with 10 bases that match TRBD2. Germline CDR1 is MNHEY and CDR2 is SMNVEV (reference sequence). V was clipped by 2 bases and J by 8 bases; unmatched bases: 6. There are 14 residues in the CDR3. The CDR3 reads CASSLGTSAKKQYF. CDR3 bases: TGTGCCAGCAGTTTAGGGACTAGCGCTAAGAAGCAGTACTTC.

This clone was seen a handful of times. The CDR3 here is CASSYGPSGPQFF. CDR3 sequence (DNA): TGTGCCAGCAGTTACGGGCCTAGCGGGCCCCAGTTCTTC. This rearrangement joins TRBV6-2 or TRBV6-3 to TRBJ2-1, with 8 bases that match TRBD2. With 2 bases clipped from V and 13 bases from J, the junction kept 7 bases outside the gene matches. The germline CDR1 and CDR2 sequences are MNHEY and SVGEGT. This CDR3 region has 13 residues.

J is TRBJ2-7 and V is TRBV5-1, with a weak D call TRBD2 (7 bases). Between the trimmed V and J ends, which lost 6 bases and 4 bases, there was a span of 14 bases. This CDR3 contains 13 residues. CDR1 and CDR2 from the germline V gene are SGHRS and YFSETQ. DNA for the CDR3: TGCGCCAGCAACCGGGGAGGGGGTTACGAGCAGTACTTC. Translating gives CASNRGGGYEQYF.

V is TRBV28 and J is TRBJ1-1; D gene unclear. Trimming left V 7 bases short and J 3 bases short, with 18 bases between. CDR1 and CDR2 (germline): MDHEN, SYDVKM. This CDR3 region has 15 residues. The CDR3 sequence is CASKFPGSKDTEAFF. The CDR3, as DNA: TGTGCCAGCAAGTTCCCGGGGTCAAAGGACACTGAAGCTTTCTTT.

The chain uses TRBV2 and TRBJ2-7, with 7 bases that match TRBD1. Trimming cost V 5 bases and J 7 bases; bases outside gene matches: 2. The CDR3 loop spans 11 amino acids. The germline V gene has CDR1 SNHLY and CDR2 FYNNEI. The CDR3 is CASSIRGEQYF. The CDR3 DNA follows: TGTGCCAGCAGTATCAGGGGGGAGCAGTACTTC.

V is TRBV4-3 and J is TRBJ2-1; 8 nucleotides match TRBD2. V gave up 0 bases and J gave up 14 bases; unmatched junction bases: 9. Germline loops: CDR1 LGHNA, CDR2 YSLEER. The CDR3 spans 14 residues. The CDR3 DNA is TGCGCCAGCAGCCAAGATCAGACCAGCGGGAGAAAGTTCTTC. Encoded protein: CASSQDQTSGRKFF.

The chain joins TRBV6-2 or TRBV6-3 to TRBJ1-5, with unresolved D. The V end lost 2 bases, the J end lost 7 bases, and 6 bases lay between the germline ends. From germline, CDR1 is MNHEY and CDR2 SVGEGT. This CDR3 region has 12 residues. Written as DNA, the CDR3 is TGTGCCAGCAGTTACGGGAGGCAGCCCCAGCATTTT. Translating gives CASSYGRQPQHF.

The DNA for the CDR3 is TGTGCCAGCAGCTGGATGACAGGTGACTATGGCTACACCTTC. This codes for CASSWMTGDYGYTF. The V gene is TRBV7-2, the J gene TRBJ1-2; D may be TRBD1 (6 bases). CDR1 and CDR2 (germline): SGHTA, FQGNSA. This CDR3 has 14 amino acids. Trimming removed 4 bases at V and 3 bases at J, with 12 bases between.